The 18 T cell receptor beta chains given below trace back to one sample, sequenced in a study of response to subunit inactivated influenza vaccine. One entry per CDR3 protein results from TCRdb running MiXCR on the RT-PCR reads. In the table there are roughly 760,000 distinct CDR3 sequences, over 20% of which are singletons. Sequenced here: PBMCs from blood, sampled approximately 5 days after vaccination. These TCRs come from a middle-aged man who received an inactivated influenza vaccine.

This clonotype appeared a few times. The V call is TRBV4-3, the J call TRBJ2-1; possibly TRBD1 or TRBD2 for D (5 bases each). CDR1 is LGHNA, CDR2 YSLEER, per germline. The ends were cut back, 2 bases at V and 10 bases at J, with 18 bases in the middle. CDR3 length: 15 residues. The CDR3 sequence is CASSQSPGPPAEQFF. The CDR3 nucleotides are TGCGCCAGCAGCCAATCCCCGGGACCCCCGGCGGAGCAGTTCTTC.

A few counts support this clonotype. V is TRBV7-9 and J is TRBJ2-1; 11 bases line up with TRBD2. Germline V gene lookup returns CDR1 SEHNR and CDR2 FQNEAQ (reference sequence). This CDR3 is built from 15 residues. V was pared by 6 bases and J by 6 bases, with 7 bases of the junction left unmatched. The CDR3 DNA reads TGTGCCAGCAGATCTCAGGGACTAGCGGCCAATGAGCAGTTCTTC. Translated, it gives CASRSQGLAANEQFF.

The chain employs TRBV20-1 and TRBJ2-5, with TRBD2 identical over 15 bases. CDR3 length equals 20 residues. V lost 6 bases and J lost 3; bases outside the gene matches: 20. CDR1 and CDR2 (germline): DFQATT, SNEGSKA (reference sequence). The CDR3 DNA reads TGCAGTGCCAGCCCCCTGCCGGGACTAGCGGGAGGAAAGACTGAAGAGACCCAGTACTTC. Translated: CSASPLPGLAGGKTEETQYF.

This clonotype was seen at least ten times. The chain carries TRBV29-1 and TRBJ2-7; the match to TRBD2 covers 10 bases. V lost 4 bases, J lost 2 bases, and 2 bases stayed unmatched. Germline-derived CDR1 and CDR2 are SQVTM and ANQGSEA. This CDR3 is built from 13 residues. CDR3 nucleotides: TGCAGCGTTGGGACTAGCGGAGCCTACGAGCAGTACTTC. It specifies CSVGTSGAYEQYF.

This rearrangement joins TRBV9 to TRBJ2-3, with 9 bases matching TRBD2. There are 16 residues in the CDR3. With 0 bases clipped from V and 4 bases from J, the junction kept 6 bases outside the gene matches. In germline, CDR1 is SGDLS, CDR2 YYNGEE. CDR3 sequence reads: CASSVDGGGAADTQYF. CDR3 coding DNA: TGTGCCAGCAGCGTAGATGGCGGGGGGGCGGCAGATACGCAGTATTTT.

This clonotype was observed a handful of times. This chain connects TRBV20-1 to TRBJ2-3; D unresolved. This CDR3 is 15 amino acids long. Trimming removed 3 bases from V and 2 bases from J, with 15 bases in between. Germline V lookup: CDR1 DFQATT, CDR2 SNEGSKA (reference sequence). CDR3 sequence reads: CSARGSIGDTDTQYF. The CDR3 nucleotides read TGCAGTGCTAGGGGTAGCATAGGAGACACAGATACGCAGTATTTT.

This clonotype was counted only a few times. The V call is TRBV18, the J call TRBJ2-1; a weak D match, TRBD2 (6 bases). Trimming cost V 6 bases and J 7 bases, with 10 bases left between them. The length of the CDR3 is 12 residues. Germline CDR1 and CDR2: KGHSH and LQKENI. The chain's CDR3 is CASSRRGNEQFF. The DNA for the CDR3 is TGTGCCAGCTCTCGCCGGGGGAATGAGCAGTTCTTC.

The chain employs TRBV2 and TRBJ2-5; 9 nucleotides match TRBD2. The germline CDR1 and CDR2 sequences are SNHLY and FYNNEI. With V trimmed by 4 bases and J by 6 bases, 12 bases remained unmatched. The CDR3 is made up of 16 amino acids. The CDR3 protein is CASSAGLAGREKTQYF. CDR3 DNA sequence: TGTGCCAGCAGTGCGGGGCTAGCGGGGAGGGAGAAGACCCAGTACTTC.

The chain has TRBV24-1 and TRBJ1-2, with 10 bases fitting TRBD1. Trimming cost V 5 bases and J 6 bases; bases outside gene matches: 8. The CDR3 runs 15 residues. CDR1 is KGHDR and CDR2 is SFDVKD in the germline V gene. The CDR3 DNA is TGTGCCACCAGTGTCGCCGGGACAGGGGTCCATGGCTACACCTTC. Protein: CATSVAGTGVHGYTF.

This clonotype was seen a handful of times. J is TRBJ1-3 and V is TRBV5-1; D ambiguous. The germline V and J ends were trimmed by 5 bases and 0 bases, with 12 bases remaining between them. The CDR3 length is 15 residues. Germline V CDR1 and CDR2: SGHRS, YFSETQ. The chain's CDR3 is CASRRTTNSGNTIYF. The DNA of the CDR3 is TGCGCCAGCAGAAGGACCACCAACTCTGGAAACACCATATATTTT.

The chain couples TRBV18 to TRBJ2-5; D is perhaps TRBD1 (6 bases). CDR1 is KGHSH, CDR2 LQKENI, per germline. This CDR3 has 12 amino acids. Deletions cut 5 bases from V and 12 bases from J, with 16 bases between. The CDR3 region has the DNA TGTGCCAGCTCAGGTTCCGACAGGAGGAAGTACTTC. It specifies CASSGSDRRKYF.

With respect to this clonotype: Without the conserved terminal phenylalanine or tryptophan, this CDR3 likely stems from a read error. Because the CDR3's place on the DNA is in doubt, the DNA is left out and the CDR3 is given as listed by TCRdb. The chain combines TRBV12-3 or TRBV12-4 with TRBJ2-7; the table's D call, TRBD1, was not checked against the DNA. Counting both end residues, the CDR3 totals 14 amino acids. This CDR3 is CASSLARFGRELYL.

This rearrangement joins TRBV25-1 to TRBJ2-3; tentatively, D is TRBD2 (6 bases). This CDR3 contains 16 residues. CDR1 and CDR2 from the germline V gene are MGHDK and SYGVNS. Trimming cost V 1 base and J 3 bases, with 14 bases left between them. The DNA of the CDR3 is TGTGCCAGCAGTGAATTGGGGGGAGCAGAAACAGATACGCAGTATTTT. Residues: CASSELGGAETDTQYF. The complete variable domain, with remaining parts taken from reference TRBV25-1 and TRBJ2-3, reads EADIYQTPRYLVIGTGKKITLECSQTMGHDKMYWYQQDPGMELHLIHYSYGVNSTEKGDLSSESTVSRIRTEHFPLTLESARPSHTSQYLCASSELGGAETDTQYFGPGTRLTVL.

The chain recombines TRBV12-3 or TRBV12-4 with TRBJ2-5; D not certain. V lost 0 bases, J lost 5 bases, and 13 bases lay in between. The CDR3 is 15 residues long. CDR3 amino acids: CASSLARRLGETQYF. CDR3 nucleotides: TGTGCCAGCAGTTTAGCGCGTAGGCTGGGGGAGACCCAGTACTTC.

The sample holds many counts of this clonotype. The chain has TRBV20-1 and TRBJ2-5; D is possibly TRBD2 (6 bases). Trimming removed 3 bases from V and 1 base from J, with 18 bases in between. The CDR3 has 16 residues. Per the germline V gene, CDR1 is DFQATT and CDR2 is SNEGSKA (reference sequence). CDR3 coding DNA: TGCAGTGCTAGGAGAGGCCTAGCGACATCCCAAGAGACCCAGTACTTC. Translation: CSARRGLATSQETQYF.

This clonotype was counted a few times. It is unclear where the CDR3 begins or ends on the DNA, so no DNA is shown, and the CDR3 is as TCRdb lists it. The chain employs TRBV4-3 and TRBJ2-7. Germline CDR1 reads LGHNA; CDR2 reads YSLEER. Both ends counted, the CDR3 spans 14 residues. The CDR3 reads CASSQVGSGAEQYF.

This clonotype was recorded a few times. The J gene is TRBJ2-7, the V gene TRBV3-1, with D perhaps TRBD1 (6 bases). This CDR3 is 15 amino acids long. Between the trimmed V and J ends, which lost 3 bases and 0 bases, there was a span of 12 bases. Germline CDR1 reads LGHDT; CDR2 reads YNNKEL (reference sequence). As DNA, the CDR3 is TGTGCCAGCAGCCACCAGGGGACCCTCTCCTACGAGCAGTACTTC. It translates to CASSHQGTLSYEQYF.

This clonotype has a handful of counts. The chain links TRBV7-8 to TRBJ2-5; D gene unclear. This CDR3 region has 15 residues. Trimming took 1 base from V and 1 from J, leaving 10 bases between them. CDR1 and CDR2 (germline): SGHVS, FQNEAQ. CDR3 in amino acids: CASSLVRYFQETQYF. The DNA of the CDR3 is TGTGCCAGCAGCTTAGTACGGTATTTCCAAGAGACCCAGTACTTC.